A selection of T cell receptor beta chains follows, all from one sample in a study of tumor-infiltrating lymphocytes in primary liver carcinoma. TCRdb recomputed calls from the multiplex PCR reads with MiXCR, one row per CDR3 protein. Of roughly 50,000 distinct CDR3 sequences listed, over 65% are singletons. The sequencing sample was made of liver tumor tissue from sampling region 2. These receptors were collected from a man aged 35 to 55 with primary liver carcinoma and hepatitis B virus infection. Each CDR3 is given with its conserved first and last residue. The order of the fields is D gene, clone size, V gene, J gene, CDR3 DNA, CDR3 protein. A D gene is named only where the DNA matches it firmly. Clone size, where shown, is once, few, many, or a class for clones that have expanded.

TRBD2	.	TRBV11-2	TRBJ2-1	TGTGCCAGCAGCTCGACTAGCGGATACAGTGAGCAGTTCTTC	CASSSTSGYSEQFF
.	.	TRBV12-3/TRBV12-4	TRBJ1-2	TGTGCCAGCAGCTCCATAGGGTACGGGGGTGGCTACACCTTC	CASSSIGYGGGYTF
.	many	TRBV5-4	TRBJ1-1	TGTGCCAGCAGCTTGGTTTCGGGAGGCAACACTGAAGCTTTCTTT	CASSLVSGGNTEAFF
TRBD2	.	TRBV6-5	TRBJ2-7	TGTGCCTCCAGGCCGGAGGGACTAGTCTATGATCAGTACTTC	CASRPEGLVYDQYF
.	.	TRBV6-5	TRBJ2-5	TGTGCCAGCAGTTATGGCGCGGCGCAAGAGACCAGGTACTTC	CASSYGAAQETRYF
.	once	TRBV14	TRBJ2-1	TGTGCCAGCAGCCTGTCCCCCCGGTGGAATGATCATTTCTTC	CASSLSPRWNDHFF
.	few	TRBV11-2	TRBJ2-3	TGTACCAGCAGCTTCAGTTTAACGGCTGAAACAGATACGCAGTATTTT	CTSSFSLTAETDTQYF
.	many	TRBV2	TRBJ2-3	TGTGCCAGCAGTGAAAGTCTACCGACGCAGTATTTT	CASSESLPTQYF
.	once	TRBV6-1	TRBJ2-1	TGTGCCAGCAGTGTAAGGGCAGGGGCAGGGGATGGGCAGTTCTTC	CASSVRAGAGDGQFF
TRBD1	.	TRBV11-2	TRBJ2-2	TGTGCCGGCAGCTTTGATCGAGACAGGGACGGCACCAGGGAGCTGTTTTTT	CAGSFDRDRDGTRELFF
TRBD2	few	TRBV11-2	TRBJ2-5	TGTGCCAGCAGCTTAGGACGGACTAGCCAAGAGACCCAGTACTTC	CASSLGRTSQETQYF
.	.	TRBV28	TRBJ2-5	TGTGCCAGCAGTGCATCCGGGGCCCGAGAGACCCAGTACTTC	CASSASGARETQYF
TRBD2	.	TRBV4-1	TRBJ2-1	TGCGCCGGCAGCTCCTCAGACAGCGGACTAACGGGAGGGCCGGGAAATGTGCAGTTCTTC	CAGSSSDSGLTGGPGNVQFF
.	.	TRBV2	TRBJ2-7	TGTGCCAGGTCCCTGGGAGAAGGACTCGAGCAGTACTTT	CARSLGEGLEQYF
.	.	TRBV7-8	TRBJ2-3	TGTGCCAGCAGCTTAGATGCAAGTGGGGCTGGCACAGATACGCAGTATTTT	CASSLDASGAGTDTQYF
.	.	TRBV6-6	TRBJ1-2	TGTGCCAGCAGTTACGAATTACGGGGGAATGGCTACACATTC	CASSYELRGNGYTF
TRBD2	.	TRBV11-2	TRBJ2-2	TGTACCAGCCTCCCAGCGGGAGTGTACACCGGGGAGCTGTTATTT	CTSLPAGVYTGELLF
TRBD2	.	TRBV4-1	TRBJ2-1	TGCGCTAGCAGCCAATCAGGGACTAGCGCTGACAATGAGCAGTTCTTC	CASSQSGTSADNEQFF
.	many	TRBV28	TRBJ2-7	TGTGCCAGCAAACCCAGGACGTACGAGCAGTACTTC	CASKPRTYEQYF
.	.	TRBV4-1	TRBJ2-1	TGCGCCAGCAGTCCAGCTCTCGGGCCCTACGATGAGCAGTTCTTC	CASSPALGPYDEQFF
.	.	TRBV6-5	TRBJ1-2	TGTGCCAGCACCAAAGAGCCGCGACGTGACTACACCTTC	CASTKEPRRDYTF
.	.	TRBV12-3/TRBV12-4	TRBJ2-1	TGTGCCAGTGCTACATGTCAGTGGGGCAATGAGCAGTTCTTC	CASATCQWGNEQFF
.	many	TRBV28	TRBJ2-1	TGTGCCAGCAGCGATGACTCCTACAATGAGCAGTTCTTC	CASSDDSYNEQFF
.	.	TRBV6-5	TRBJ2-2	TGTGCCAGCAGTTCAACACCGAACACCGGGAAGCTGTTTTTC	CASSSTPNTGKLFF
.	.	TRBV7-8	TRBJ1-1	TGTGCCAGCAGTTTATCCTACTGGGACACTGAAGCTTTCTTT	CASSLSYWDTEAFF
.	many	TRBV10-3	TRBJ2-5	TGTGCCATCAGCACAGGTCAAGAGACCCAGTACTTC	CAISTGQETQYF
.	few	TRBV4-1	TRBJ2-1	TGCGCCAGCAGCCAAAGATCTGTGATCTACAATGAGCGGTTCTTC	CASSQRSVIYNERFF
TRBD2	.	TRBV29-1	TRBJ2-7	TGCAGCGTCGGGCGGGGGGCCTACGAGCAGTACTTC	CSVGRGAYEQYF
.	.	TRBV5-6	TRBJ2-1	TGTGCCAGCAGCCCAGTGGTAGGGAACTTCTACAATGAGCAGTTCTTC	CASSPVVGNFYNEQFF
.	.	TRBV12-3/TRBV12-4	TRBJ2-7	TGTGCCAGCATTCGACGGGAATACTACGAGCAATACTTC	CASIRREYYEQYF
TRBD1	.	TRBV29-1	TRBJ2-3	TGCAGCGTCGCCCCGGGACAGTTCACGGATACGCAGTATTTT	CSVAPGQFTDTQYF
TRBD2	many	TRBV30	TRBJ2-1	TGTGCCTCCGACGGTATACTAGCGGGAGAGAATGAGCAGTTCTTC	CASDGILAGENEQFF
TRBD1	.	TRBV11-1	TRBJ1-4	TGTGCCAGTAACCACTACAGGGGACCTAATGATAAACTGTTTTTT	CASNHYRGPNDKLFF
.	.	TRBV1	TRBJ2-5	TGTACCAGCAACCCCCCGCAGGGGGCTCAAGAGACCCAGTACTTC	CTSNPPQGAQETQYF
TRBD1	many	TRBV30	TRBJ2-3	TGTGCCTGGAGTAAGGGACAGCCCACAGATACGCAGTATTTT	CAWSKGQPTDTQYF
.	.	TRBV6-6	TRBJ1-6	TGTGCCAGTGGTTACTCGACCCAGGATAATTCACCCCTCCACTTT	CASGYSTQDNSPLHF
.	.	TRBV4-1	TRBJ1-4	TGCGCCAGCAGCCAAGTAGCCGGGACCGGGAACGAAAAACTGTTTTTT	CASSQVAGTGNEKLFF
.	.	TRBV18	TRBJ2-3	TGTGCCAGCTCACCAAGCACAGATACGCAGTATTTT	CASSPSTDTQYF
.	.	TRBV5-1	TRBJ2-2	TGCGCCAGTAGCTTCAGGGCCACGAACACGGGGGAGCTGTTTTTT	CASSFRATNTGELFF
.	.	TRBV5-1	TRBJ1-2	TGCGCCAGCAGCATGGTGGCAGGTGCTAACTATGGCTACACCTTC	CASSMVAGANYGYTF
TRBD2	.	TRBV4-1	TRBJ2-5	TGCGCCAGCAGTATCGGGACTAGCGGGAGCGTAGGGACTCAGTACTTC	CASSIGTSGSVGTQYF
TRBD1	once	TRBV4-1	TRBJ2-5	TGCGCCAACAGCCAAGATTCAGGGGGCCAGACCCAGTACTTC	CANSQDSGGQTQYF
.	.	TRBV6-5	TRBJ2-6	TGTGCCAGCAGTCATTGGACTGGGATGAAAGTTGGGGCCAACGTCCTGGTTTTC	CASSHWTGMKVGANVLVF
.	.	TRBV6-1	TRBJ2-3	TGTGCCGGCTATGCCCGCACAGATACGCAGTATTTT	CAGYARTDTQYF
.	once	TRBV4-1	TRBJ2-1	TGCACCAGCAGCTCCCTAGGGTCAGAGAATGAGCAGTTTTTC	CTSSSLGSENEQFF
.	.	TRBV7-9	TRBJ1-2	TGTGCCAGCAGCCCTATAGGGATCTATGGCTACACCTTC	CASSPIGIYGYTF
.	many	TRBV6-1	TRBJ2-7	TGTGCCAGCAACCCGGGCCACTACGAGCAGTACTTC	CASNPGHYEQYF
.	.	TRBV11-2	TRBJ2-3	TGTGCCAGCAGTTTAGAGGGACAAGCGTGGGCAGATACGCAGTATTTT	CASSLEGQAWADTQYF
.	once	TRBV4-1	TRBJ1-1	TGCGCCAGCGGCAGCGGGGGAGGTGGGAACACTGAAGCTTTCTTT	CASGSGGGGNTEAFF
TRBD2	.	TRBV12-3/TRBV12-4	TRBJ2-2	TGTGCCAGGAGTTTAGATCGCCCTTTTGGACTAGCCACCGGGGAGCTGTTTTTT	CARSLDRPFGLATGELFF
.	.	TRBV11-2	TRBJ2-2	TGTGCCAGCAGCTTCGGGGCAGCAAACACATGGGAGCTGTTTTTT	CASSFGAANTWELFF
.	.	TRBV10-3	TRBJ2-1	TGTGCCATCGGTGAGCGGGCTAGCGCATACAATGAGCAGTTCTTC	CAIGERASAYNEQFF
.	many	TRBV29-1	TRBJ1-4	TGCAGCGTTGAGGCACAGGGAGAGGAAAAACTGTTTTTT	CSVEAQGEEKLFF
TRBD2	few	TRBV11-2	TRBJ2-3	TGTGTCAGCAGCTTACGGGAGGTTGGCACTGATACACAGTATTTT	CVSSLREVGTDTQYF
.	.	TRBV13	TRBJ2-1	TGTGCCAGCACCACGACTGGGGGCAGCTCCTACAATGAGCAGTTCTTC	CASTTTGGSSYNEQFF
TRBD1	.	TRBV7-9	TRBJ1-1	TGTGCCAGCACCTTAGGGGGGACAGAAAAGAATACTGAAGCTTTCTTT	CASTLGGTEKNTEAFF
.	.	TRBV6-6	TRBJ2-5	TGTGCCAGCAGGATGGATCTCCAAGAGACCCACTACTTC	CASRMDLQETHYF